A single sample gave rise to the 25 T cell receptor beta chains below, sequenced in a study of pediatric ulcerative colitis. Sequencing used immunoSEQ multiplex PCR; TCRdb keeps in-frame clones, though not all of them. The sample yields some 37,000 clones, around four fifths seen once. The rectum was sampled with one to two pinch biopsies at colonoscopy. Sample: gut tissue. The receptors shown here come from a boy aged 5 to 17 with moderate ulcerative colitis.

Only a few counts were recorded for this clone. The chain recombines TRBV15 with TRBJ2-4; no definite D call. The CDR3 spans 12 residues. Trimming shortened V by 3 bases and J by 1 base, and 1 base separated the two germline ends. Germline CDR1 and CDR2: LNHNV and YYDKDF (reference sequence). The CDR3 region is CATSSAKNIQYF. CDR3 DNA: TGTGCCACCAGCAGTGCCAAAAACATTCAGTACTTC.

The chain combines TRBV29-1 with TRBJ2-1; D gene unclear. The CDR3 runs to 13 residues. Trimming took off 4 bases at V and 8 bases at J, with 15 bases between the two ends. Per germline, CDR1 SQVTM and CDR2 ANQGSEA. The CDR3 DNA sequence: TGCAGCGTTGTAGACCCAGCTACGGATGAGCAGTTCTTC. Protein product: CSVVDPATDEQFF.

The V and J genes are TRBV28 and TRBJ1-2, with a possible D match to TRBD1 (5 bases). Trimming took off 1 base at V and 8 bases at J, with 14 bases between the two ends. Germline V lookup: CDR1 MDHEN, CDR2 SYDVKM. This CDR3 has 14 residues. Written as DNA, the CDR3 is TGTGCCAGCAGTTTATATGTAGGGGTTGGCGGCTACACCTTC. It specifies CASSLYVGVGGYTF.

The chain carries TRBV10-3 and TRBJ1-5; D is unresolved. This CDR3 is built from 15 residues. The germline V gene encodes CDR1 ENHRY and CDR2 SYGVKD. The V end lost 2 bases, the J end lost 0 bases, and 8 bases lay between the germline ends. As DNA, the CDR3 is TGTGCCATCAGTGAGAACAGTCATAGCAATCAGCCCCAGCATTTT. It specifies CAISENSHSNQPQHF.

CDR3 protein: CASSSLGAGELFF. In nucleotides, the CDR3 is TGTGCCAGCAGTTCCCTTGGGGCCGGGGAGCTGTTTTTT. This rearrangement joins TRBV6-5 to TRBJ2-2; D uncertain. Trimming removed 4 bases from V and 6 bases from J, with 9 bases in between. Germline V gives CDR1 MNHEY, CDR2 SVGAGI. This CDR3 spans 13 amino acids.

CDR3 sequence reads: CASSDRLYEKLFF. In nucleotides, the CDR3 is TGTGCCAGCAGTGACAGGCTCTATGAAAAACTGTTTTTT. V usage is TRBV6-6 and J usage is TRBJ1-4, with D maybe TRBD1 (6 bases). CDR3 length equals 13 residues. Trimming cost V 5 bases and J 6 bases, with 10 bases left between them. CDR1 and CDR2 from the germline V gene are MNHNY and SVGAGI (reference sequence).

The rearrangement uses TRBV18 and TRBJ1-1; D may be TRBD1 (6 bases). The germline V gene has CDR1 KGHSH and CDR2 LQKENI. CDR3 length equals 14 residues. V was cut by 6 bases and J by 4 bases, with 15 bases left in between. This CDR3 is CASSRGGLPTEAFF. CDR3 DNA: TGTGCCAGCTCGCGAGGGGGGCTGCCCACTGAAGCTTTCTTT.

The chain uses TRBV4-2 and TRBJ2-1; TRBD2 matches at 13 bases. V was pared by 1 base and J by 3 bases, with 0 bases of the junction left unmatched. Germline values: CDR1 LGHNA, CDR2 YNFKEQ. The CDR3 loop spans 16 amino acids. DNA of the CDR3: TGTGCCAGCAGCCAAGGACTAGCGGGGGGCTACAATGAGCAGTTCTTC. Amino acids: CASSQGLAGGYNEQFF.

This sequence joins TRBV7-9 and TRBJ2-3; TRBD1 agrees at 8 bases. Germline V gene lookup returns CDR1 SEHNR and CDR2 FQNEAQ (reference sequence). The CDR3 contains 15 residues. Trimming took 7 bases from V and 4 from J; bases not matched to a gene: 10. The CDR3 sequence is CASIRTGTFSDTQYF. The CDR3, as DNA: TGTGCCAGCATCAGGACAGGGACGTTTTCAGATACGCAGTATTTT. The variable domain in full, with the rest retrieved from reference TRBV7-9 and TRBJ2-3, is DTGVSQNPRHKITKRGQNVTFRCDPISEHNRLYWYRQTLGQGPEFLTYFQNEAQLEKSRLLSDRFSAERPKGSFSTLEIQRTEQGDSAMYLCASIRTGTFSDTQYFGPGTRLTVL.

The J gene is TRBJ1-2, the V gene TRBV4-1, with a weak D call TRBD1 (6 bases). Germline values: CDR1 MGHRA, CDR2 YSYEKL. CDR3 size: 15 residues. Trimming pared 0 bases from V and 4 bases from J, leaving 12 bases between. CDR3 sequence: CASSQEKGEGYGYTF. The CDR3 DNA reads TGCGCCAGCAGCCAAGAAAAGGGGGAGGGCTATGGCTACACCTTC.

The chain links TRBV7-9 to TRBJ2-3; D might be TRBD2 (6 bases). The CDR3 contains 15 residues. Germline CDR1 is SEHNR and CDR2 is FQNEAQ (reference sequence). V was cut by 5 bases and J by 9 bases, with 21 bases left in between. The CDR3 spells CASSRWAGTNRTQYF. DNA of the CDR3: TGTGCCAGCAGCCGCTGGGCGGGGACCAATCGAACGCAGTATTTT.

The chain recombines TRBV5-1 with TRBJ2-1; 8 nucleotides line up with TRBD1. Germline trimming cut 0 bases from V and 2 bases from J; bases unmatched to any gene: 7. Germline V CDR1 and CDR2: SGHRS, YFSETQ. There are 17 residues in the CDR3. The CDR3 is CASSLVWTGRTYNEQFF. The CDR3 DNA follows: TGCGCCAGCAGCTTGGTATGGACAGGGCGCACCTACAATGAGCAGTTCTTC.

The chain has TRBV28 and TRBJ2-3; D call uncertain. This CDR3 comprises 13 residues. Trimming took 2 bases from V and 4 from J, leaving 7 bases between them. The germline V gene encodes CDR1 MDHEN and CDR2 SYDVKM. CDR3: CASSLQDADTQYF. CDR3 nucleotides: TGTGCCAGCAGTTTACAGGACGCAGATACGCAGTATTTT.

The chain employs TRBV7-9 and TRBJ1-1, with D possibly matching TRBD1 (5 bases). Germline V lookup: CDR1 SEHNR, CDR2 FQNEAQ (reference sequence). V dropped 3 bases and J dropped 5 bases, with 10 bases sitting between them. The CDR3 is 13 residues long. This CDR3 is CASSFRGGTEAFF. The DNA for the CDR3 is TGTGCCAGCAGCTTTAGGGGAGGTACTGAAGCTTTCTTT.

The V call is TRBV2, the J call TRBJ2-5; D possibly corresponds to TRBD1 (5 bases). This CDR3 is 12 amino acids long. V was shortened by 8 bases and J by 5 bases, with 12 bases between the two germline ends. Germline V gene data show CDR1 as SNHLY and CDR2 as FYNNEI. The CDR3 bases are TGTGCCAGCTGTGGGGCCGGGGAGACCCAGTACTTC. Translated: CASCGAGETQYF.

V usage is TRBV6-5 and J usage is TRBJ2-1; D is unresolved. The length of the CDR3 is 14 residues. Germline CDR1 is MNHEY and CDR2 is SVGAGI. Between the trimmed V and J ends, which lost 6 bases and 8 bases, there was a span of 17 bases. In nucleotides, the CDR3 is TGTGCCAGCAGCCGGACGTTCGATAAGGATGAGCAGTTCTTC. As protein: CASSRTFDKDEQFF.

This chain's CDR3 is CSAKTGGWTEAFF. The CDR3 DNA reads as TGCAGCGCCAAGACAGGGGGCTGGACTGAAGCTTTCTTT. This chain uses TRBV29-1 with TRBJ1-1; TRBD1 matches 10 bases. The germline gives CDR1 SQVTM, CDR2 ANQGSEA. This CDR3 region has 13 residues. Trimming cost V 7 bases and J 5 bases; bases outside gene matches: 7.

This chain uses TRBV2 with TRBJ2-3; 7 bases agree with TRBD2. Germline V CDR1 and CDR2: SNHLY, FYNNEI. The CDR3 is made up of 15 amino acids. After removal of 3 bases from V and 5 bases from J, the junction contained 8 bases not matched to a gene. The CDR3 sequence: CASSDPAGLQDTQYF. CDR3 DNA: TGTGCCAGCAGTGATCCAGCGGGACTGCAAGATACGCAGTATTTT. Combining the CDR3 with reference TRBV2 and TRBJ2-3 gives the whole variable domain EPEVTQTPSHQVTQMGQEVILRCVPISNHLYFYWYRQILGQKVEFLVSFYNNEISEKSEIFDDQFSVERPDGSNFTLKIRSTKLEDSAMYFCASSDPAGLQDTQYFGPGTRLTVL.

This chain joins TRBV21-1 and TRBJ1-2; whether TRBD1, the table's D call, matches the DNA was not checked. TRBV21-1 is designated a pseudogene. CDR3 size: 16 residues. CDR3 bases: TGTGCCAGCAGCGGCCCCGGAACAGGGGGCGACTATGGCTACACCTTC. Translated: CASSGPGTGGDYGYTF.

This chain links TRBV4-1 with TRBJ2-3; 8 bases fit TRBD2. V was clipped by 4 bases and J by 4 bases; unmatched bases: 7. The V gene's germline CDR1 is MGHRA and CDR2 YSYEKL. CDR3 size: 15 residues. Written as DNA, the CDR3 is TGCGCCAGCAGCCTACCGGGACTAGGGGCAGATACGCAGTATTTT. Its translation is CASSLPGLGADTQYF.

V is TRBV6-5 and J is TRBJ1-2, with TRBD1 as a possible D gene (5 bases). This CDR3 has 15 amino acids. The V gene's germline CDR1 is MNHEY and CDR2 SVGAGI. Trimming pared 0 bases from V and 10 bases from J, leaving 18 bases between. The CDR3 spells CASSYSILGLGDYTF. The CDR3 DNA follows: TGTGCCAGCAGTTACTCGATCCTCGGTCTAGGGGACTACACCTTC.

The rearrangement joins TRBV18 to TRBJ1-1; D remains unclear. Germline CDR1 is KGHSH and CDR2 is LQKENI. This CDR3 region has 14 residues. Deletions cut 3 bases from V and 0 bases from J, with 8 bases between. As DNA, the CDR3 is TGTGCCAGCTCACCCGGACCGATGAACACTGAAGCTTTCTTT. This encodes CASSPGPMNTEAFF.

The chain recombines TRBV18 with TRBJ1-1, with D perhaps matching TRBD1 (6 bases). V lost 5 bases, J lost 1 base, and 17 bases lay in between. CDR1 and CDR2 from the germline V gene are KGHSH and LQKENI. This CDR3 comprises 16 residues. This chain's CDR3 is CASSTLSTGSNTEAFF. CDR3 coding DNA: TGTGCCAGCTCAACCCTATCGACAGGCTCGAACACTGAAGCTTTCTTT.

The J gene is TRBJ2-7, the V gene TRBV7-9; D may be TRBD1 or TRBD2 (6 bases each). CDR3 length: 13 amino acids. The germline V gene has CDR1 SEHNR and CDR2 FQNEAQ (reference sequence). V lost 4 bases to trimming and J lost 3 bases, with 10 bases between them. As DNA, the CDR3 is TGTGCCAGCAGCTCACAGGGACTCTACGAGCAGTACTTC. Its translation: CASSSQGLYEQYF.

The V call is TRBV18, the J call TRBJ2-7; possibly TRBD2 for D (6 bases). CDR1 is KGHSH and CDR2 is LQKENI in the germline V gene. This CDR3 is built from 15 residues. V was pared by 0 bases and J by 5 bases, with 14 bases between. The CDR3 nucleotides read TGTGCCAGCTCACCACCGCGCGGGGTGGGGAACGAGCAGTACTTC. Protein: CASSPPRGVGNEQYF.